The rows below give T cell receptor beta chains drawn from one sample of a study of cytomegalovirus exposure and HLA in healthy donors. Libraries were prepared by immunoSEQ multiplex PCR; TCRdb keeps only in-frame clonotypes and omits some of them. This table holds about 210,000 clones, approximately 78% found once. The sequenced sample consisted of PBMCs. Receptors originate from a young man in good health and CMV-seronegative. The CDR3 runs from the conserved cysteine through the conserved F or W. Fields, in order: V gene, J gene, CDR3 length, D gene, CDR3 protein. D genes are given only for firm matches.

>TRBV6-1|TRBJ2-5|15|-
CASSGGVAGAETQYF
>TRBV7-6|TRBJ2-2|13|-
CASSLVNVGEPFF
>TRBV19|TRBJ2-7|14|TRBD1
CASSTRQGTYEQYF
>TRBV5-5|TRBJ1-6|16|-
CASSSLPGSYNSPLHF
>TRBV5-4|TRBJ2-7|15|TRBD2
CASSLRAGGGYEQYF
>TRBV6-5|TRBJ1-4|14|TRBD1
CASSYDREKLKLFF
>TRBV5-4|TRBJ1-4|14|TRBD1
CASSSGQGREKLFF
>TRBV7-2|TRBJ2-5|16|-
CASSQAGQGYQETQYF
>TRBV5-5|TRBJ1-6|15|-
CASQVSRVDNSPLHF
>TRBV2|TRBJ2-7|15|TRBD2
CASNLAGTLGAEQYF
>TRBV7-3|TRBJ2-5|16|TRBD1
CASSLGTGVPQETQYF
>TRBV7-9|TRBJ1-1|13|-
CASSSQGYTEAFF
>TRBV9|TRBJ2-1|19|TRBD1
CASSALGQGAIISYNEQFF
>TRBV27|TRBJ1-5|18|TRBD1
CASRQGAGKFTSNQPQHF
>TRBV14|TRBJ1-2|16|-
CASSQASGGPRRGYTF
>TRBV11-2|TRBJ2-7|13|-
CASSLDQGLEQYF
>TRBV7-9|TRBJ1-1|14|-
CASTGALMNTEAFF
>TRBV2|TRBJ2-3|13|-
CARREGAPDTQYF
>TRBV5-1|TRBJ1-5|15|-
CASSLAGQRNQPQHF
>TRBV6-1|TRBJ2-4|16|TRBD1
CASSDRQQGVQNIQYF
>TRBV19|TRBJ1-5|15|TRBD1
CASVQDRTFNQPQHF
>TRBV19|TRBJ2-6|15|-
CASKLLRSGANVLTF